At least ten counts were recorded for the clone carrying this T cell receptor (beta chain). The CDR3 contains 17 residues. Germline V gene sequence: CDR1 SNHLY, CDR2 FYNNEI. The germline V and J ends were trimmed by 3 bases and 4 bases, with 16 bases remaining between them. This specimen comes from a study of Graves' ophthalmopathy and Graves' hyperthyroidism. RNA transcripts provided the template for amplifying TCR beta CDR3 regions. First-round RT-PCR used HTBI primers; second-round multiplex PCR followed. TCRdb re-analysed the multiplex PCR reads in MiXCR, keeping a single row per CDR3 protein. The sample lists about 420,000 distinct CDR3 sequences, roughly 21% occurring once.

The chain links TRBV2 to TRBJ1-6; no clear D. This clonotype was obtained from a woman younger than 30 with stable Graves' hyperthyroidism. Sequenced input: peripheral blood. CDR3 bases: TGTGCCAGCAGTGACCGGGGAGTGGGCCTTTATAATTCACCCCTCCACTTT. As protein: CASSDRGVGLYNSPLHF.